The clone carrying this T cell receptor (beta chain) was observed at least ten times. Its antigen is undetermined. These data come from a study of T cells in Graves' hyperthyroidism and ophthalmopathy. Germline loops: CDR1 DFQATT, CDR2 SNEGSKA (reference sequence). CDR3 length: 12 amino acids. The junction had 6 bases not matched to a gene; V was cut back by 3 bases and J by 7 bases. It was RNA transcripts that yielded the amplified TCR beta CDR3 regions. A first-round RT-PCR of the TCR CDR3 used the HTBI primer set. TCRdb reanalysed the multiplex PCR reads using MiXCR and keeps one entry per CDR3 protein. The sample consists of 280,000 or so distinct CDR3 sequences, less than 30% of them appearing once. Study-level results: Model predictions of ophthalmopathy came a median around 7.1 months before onset. Most thyroid clonotypes that were expanded above 0.001 also turned up in blood.

Exclusion criteria comprised uncontrolled infection, other autoimmune disease, pregnancy or lactation. V is TRBV20-1 and J is TRBJ2-7; 7 bases fit TRBD2. The sample taken for sequencing was blood. This TCR was recovered from a man between 40 and 49 years old with Graves' hyperthyroidism that later progressed to Graves' ophthalmopathy. CDR3 in amino acids: CSASLAVQEQYF. CDR3 sequence (DNA): TGCAGTGCTAGCCTAGCGGTGCAGGAGCAGTACTTC.